This T cell receptor (beta chain) was recorded in a study of T cells in Graves' hyperthyroidism and ophthalmopathy. Study results and caveats: Most expanded thyroid clonotypes above 0.001 recurred in blood. The model's output predicted ophthalmopathy at a median of roughly 6.9 months prior to onset.

Germline trimming cut 1 base from V and 1 base from J; bases unmatched to any gene: 6. CDR3 length equals 16 residues. Germline V gene lookup returns CDR1 LGHDT and CDR2 YNNKEL (reference sequence). Details on this clonotype: Antigen unknown.

Amplification targeted TCR beta CDR3 regions from RNA transcripts. First-round RT-PCR targeting the TCR CDR3 was performed with the HTBI primer set. TCRdb processed the multiplex PCR reads anew with MiXCR; each CDR3 protein has one entry. The sample consists of around 530,000 distinct CDR3 sequences, 17% of them appearing once. Sequenced: blood. V usage is TRBV3-1 and J usage is TRBJ2-5, with 7 bases aligning to TRBD2. The TCR originated in a woman aged 18-30 years with Graves' ophthalmopathy. The DNA for the CDR3 is TGTGCCAGCAGCCAAGTCCCCTCGGGGGGCCAAGAGACCCAGTACTTC. This encodes CASSQVPSGGQETQYF.